One sample yielded the 2 T cell receptor beta chains listed below, sequenced in a study of beta chain features in type 1 diabetes. General observations from the study: Among all four CD4+ subsets, Type 1 diabetes patients had TCRB CDR3s that were moderately but significantly shorter.

Their recognized antigens are unknown. Every isolated RNA sample was fully reverse transcribed, so sequencing captured expressed TCRB transcripts. Data came from immunoSEQ multiplex PCR; TCRdb stores just in-frame clones and leaves some out. The sample records a few hundred thousand clones, roughly a tenth being singletons. Sequenced: naive CD4+ T cells from blood. The receptors here all came from a man aged 30 to 45 with type 1 diabetes.

This clone was seen only a few times. This chain uses TRBV5-1 with TRBJ2-7; TRBD2 matches at 7 bases. V lost 0 bases, J lost 3 bases, and 6 bases stayed unmatched. CDR3 size: 15 residues. CDR1 and CDR2 from the germline V gene are SGHRS and YFSETQ. For the CDR3, the DNA is TGCGCCAGCAGCTTGGGAACTAGCGCTGGCTACGAGCAGTACTTC. Protein sequence: CASSLGTSAGYEQYF.

The V call is TRBV9, the J call TRBJ1-2; maybe TRBD1 (6 bases). Trimming removed 1 base from V and 8 bases from J, with 15 bases in between. CDR1 and CDR2 (germline): SGDLS, YYNGEE. The CDR3 length is 14 residues. The CDR3 nucleotides read TGTGCCAGCAGCGTAAGGGGGGGCGACGGCGGCTACACCTTC. Amino acid sequence: CASSVRGGDGGYTF. The variable domain in full, with the rest retrieved from reference TRBV9 and TRBJ1-2, is DSGVTQTPKHLITATGQRVTLRCSPRSGDLSVYWYQQSLDQGLQFLIQYYNGEERAKGNILERFSAQQFPDLHSELNLSSLELGDSALYFCASSVRGGDGGYTFGSGTRLTVV.